The sequence of this TCR beta chain was determined in a study of cytomegalovirus exposure and HLA in healthy donors. Whole-study findings and limits: CMV serostatus was the sole immune exposure data available. As confirmed in vitro, a few CMV-associated chains were specific for CMV antigens. Most TCR beta V segments were productive about 90% or about 30% of the time in an earlier analysis.

Both 60 Vbeta primers and 13 Jbeta primers went into the PCR. Generated by immunoSEQ multiplex PCR, the TCRdb table keeps only in-frame clones and is missing some. This repertoire shows 97,000 or so clones, approximately 82% found once; its top ten account for 2.6%. The count of this clone is one. Its antigen remains unidentified. The source of this sequence is a man aged 35 to 55 in good health and CMV-seronegative. Sequencing was performed on PBMCs.

The CDR3 loop reads CASSIGGLAASYNEQFF. The CDR3 coding sequence is TGTGCCAGTAGTATAGGGGGACTAGCGGCCTCCTACAATGAGCAGTTCTTC. V and J are TRBV19 and TRBJ2-1, with 11 positions matching TRBD2. The trim removed 1 base at V and 0 bases at J, leaving 2 bases unmatched. The CDR3 sequence is 17 residues long. From germline, CDR1 is LNHDA and CDR2 SQIVND (reference sequence).